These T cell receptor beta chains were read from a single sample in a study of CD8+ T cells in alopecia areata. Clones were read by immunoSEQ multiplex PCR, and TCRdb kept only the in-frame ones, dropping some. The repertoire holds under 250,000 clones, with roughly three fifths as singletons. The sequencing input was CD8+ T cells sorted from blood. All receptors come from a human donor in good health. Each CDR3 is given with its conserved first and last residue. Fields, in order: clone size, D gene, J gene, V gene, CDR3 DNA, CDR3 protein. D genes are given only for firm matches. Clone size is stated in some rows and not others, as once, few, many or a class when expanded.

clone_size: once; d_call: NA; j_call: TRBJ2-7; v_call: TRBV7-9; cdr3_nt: TGTGCCAGCAGCTTTACCAGGGAATCCTACGAGCAGTACTTC; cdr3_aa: CASSFTRESYEQYF
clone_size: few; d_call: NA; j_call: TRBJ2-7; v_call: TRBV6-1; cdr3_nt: TGTGCCAGCAGTGTTCAGCAGACCTACGAGCAGTACTTC; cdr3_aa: CASSVQQTYEQYF
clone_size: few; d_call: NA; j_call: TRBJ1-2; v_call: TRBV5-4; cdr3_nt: TGTGCCAGCAGTGTATTGGGGAACTATGGCTACACCTTC; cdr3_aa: CASSVLGNYGYTF
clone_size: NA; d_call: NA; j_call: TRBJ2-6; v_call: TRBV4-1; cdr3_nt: TGCGCCAGCAGCCCCATTAGGACGGAGAACGTCCTGACTTTC; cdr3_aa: CASSPIRTENVLTF
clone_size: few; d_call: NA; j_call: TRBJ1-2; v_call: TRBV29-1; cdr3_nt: TGCAGCGTTGAAGGCGGGGGGCTTGTTCTTGGCTACACCTTC; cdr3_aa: CSVEGGGLVLGYTF
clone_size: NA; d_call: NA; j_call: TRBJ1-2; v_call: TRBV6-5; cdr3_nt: TGTGCCAGCAGTTACTCGAGAGGAGGAGCCGGGACCTTC; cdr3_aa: CASSYSRGGAGTF
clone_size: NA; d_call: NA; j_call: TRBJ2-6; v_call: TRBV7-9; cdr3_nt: TGTGCCAGCAGCTTAAATGGGGCCAACGTCCTGACTTTC; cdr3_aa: CASSLNGANVLTF
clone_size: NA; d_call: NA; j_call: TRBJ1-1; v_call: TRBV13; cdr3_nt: TGTGCCAGCAGCCCCCTGGGGTCTATGAACACTGAAGCTTTCTTT; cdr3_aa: CASSPLGSMNTEAFF
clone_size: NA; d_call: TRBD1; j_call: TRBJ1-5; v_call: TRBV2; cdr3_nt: TGTGCCAGCAGTGAAACGACAGGGGGAGTAGGAGATCAGCCCCAGCATTTT; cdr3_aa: CASSETTGGVGDQPQHF
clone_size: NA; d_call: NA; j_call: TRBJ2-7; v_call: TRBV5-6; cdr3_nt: TGTGCCAGCGCAAGGGGCTACGAGCAGTACTTC; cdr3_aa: CASARGYEQYF
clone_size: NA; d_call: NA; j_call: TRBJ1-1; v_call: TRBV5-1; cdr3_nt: TGCGCCAGCAGCTTGGACCCAAGGAACACTGAAGCTTTCTTT; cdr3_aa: CASSLDPRNTEAFF
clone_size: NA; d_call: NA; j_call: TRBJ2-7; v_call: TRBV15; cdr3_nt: TGTGCCACCAGCAGGCAGGGGCCCCACGAGCAGTACTTC; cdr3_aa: CATSRQGPHEQYF
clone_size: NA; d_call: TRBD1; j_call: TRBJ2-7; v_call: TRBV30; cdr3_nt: TGTGCCTGGACCCCGGGACAGGGGGCGCGAGAGCAGTACTTC; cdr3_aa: CAWTPGQGAREQYF
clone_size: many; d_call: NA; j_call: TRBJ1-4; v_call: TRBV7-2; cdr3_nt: TGTGCCAGCAGCTTAGAGGCCGGGTGGGATGAAAAACTGTTTTTT; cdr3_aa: CASSLEAGWDEKLFF
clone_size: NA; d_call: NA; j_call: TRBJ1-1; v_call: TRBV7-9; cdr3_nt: TGTGCCAGCAGCTTGTATCCGGATTCGAACACTGAAGCTTTCTTT; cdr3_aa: CASSLYPDSNTEAFF
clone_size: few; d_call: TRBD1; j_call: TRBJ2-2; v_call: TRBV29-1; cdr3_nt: TGCAGCGTTGTGGGGTTTTCCGGACAGGGGACCGGGGAGCTGTTTTTT; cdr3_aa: CSVVGFSGQGTGELFF
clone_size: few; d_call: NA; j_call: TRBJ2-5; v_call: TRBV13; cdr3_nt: TGTGCCAGCACCGTTGGAGCCGGCGGGGAGACCCAGTACTTC; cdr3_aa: CASTVGAGGETQYF
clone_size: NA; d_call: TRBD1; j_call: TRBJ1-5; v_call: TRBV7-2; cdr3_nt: TGTGCCAGCAGCCTCGACAGGGGTAAGGGTCAGCCCCAGCATTTT; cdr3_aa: CASSLDRGKGQPQHF
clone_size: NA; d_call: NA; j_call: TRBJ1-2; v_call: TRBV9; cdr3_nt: TGTGCCAGCAGCGTAGTATCAGATTCAGGGGCCCATGGCTACACCTTC; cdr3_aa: CASSVVSDSGAHGYTF
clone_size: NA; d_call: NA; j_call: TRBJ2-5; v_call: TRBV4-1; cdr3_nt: TGCGCCAGCCGGCCCTCCCTCATGGAGACCCAGTACTTC; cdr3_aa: CASRPSLMETQYF
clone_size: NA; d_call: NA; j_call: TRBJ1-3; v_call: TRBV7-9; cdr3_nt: TGTGCCAGCAGCTTGGAATGGGGGCGCGATCCCTCTGGAAACACCATATATTTT; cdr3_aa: CASSLEWGRDPSGNTIYF
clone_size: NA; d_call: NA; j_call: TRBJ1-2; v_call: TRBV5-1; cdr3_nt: TGCGCCAGCAGCTCGGGAGGGGTTAACTATGGCTACACCTTC; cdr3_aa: CASSSGGVNYGYTF
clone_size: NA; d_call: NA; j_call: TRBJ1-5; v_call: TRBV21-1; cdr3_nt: TGTGCCAGCAGCAAAAAGGGACACATTCAGCCCCAGCATTTT; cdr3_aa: CASSKKGHIQPQHF
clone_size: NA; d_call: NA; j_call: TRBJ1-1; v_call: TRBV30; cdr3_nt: TGTGCCTCATATGGAGCTTTCTTT; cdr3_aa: CASYGAFF
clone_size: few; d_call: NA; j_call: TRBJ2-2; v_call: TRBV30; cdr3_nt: TGTGCCTGGAGTCATGTGGAGAAAGACACCGGGGAGCTGTTTTTT; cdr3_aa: CAWSHVEKDTGELFF
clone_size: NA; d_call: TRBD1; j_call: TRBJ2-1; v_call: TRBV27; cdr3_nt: TGTGCCAGCAGTCAGACAGGGGGCTACAATGAGCAGTTCTTC; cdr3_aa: CASSQTGGYNEQFF
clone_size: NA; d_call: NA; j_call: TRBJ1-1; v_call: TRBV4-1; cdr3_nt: TGCGCCAGCAGCCAAGAAAGGGGGGACACTGAAGCTTTCTTT; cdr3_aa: CASSQERGDTEAFF
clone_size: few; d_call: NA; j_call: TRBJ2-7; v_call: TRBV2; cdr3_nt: TGTGCCAGCAGTCCACCCGGGACTGGCTACGAGCAGTACTTC; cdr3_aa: CASSPPGTGYEQYF
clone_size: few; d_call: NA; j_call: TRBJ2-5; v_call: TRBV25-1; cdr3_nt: TGTGCCAGCAGTCCCCGGCCAGACGCCCAGTACTTC; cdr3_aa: CASSPRPDAQYF
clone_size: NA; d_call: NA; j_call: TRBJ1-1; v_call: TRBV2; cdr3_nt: TGTGCCAGCAGTGTCATTGAAAACACTGAAGCTTTCTTT; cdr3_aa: CASSVIENTEAFF
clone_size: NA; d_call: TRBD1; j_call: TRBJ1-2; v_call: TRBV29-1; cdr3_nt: TGCAGCGCCGGGACAGGGGGCGATGGCTACACCTTC; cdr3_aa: CSAGTGGDGYTF
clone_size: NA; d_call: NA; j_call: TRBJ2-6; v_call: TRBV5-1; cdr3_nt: TGCGCCAGCAGCCCAATTGTTGGACCTGGGGCCAACGTCCTGACTTTC; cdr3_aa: CASSPIVGPGANVLTF
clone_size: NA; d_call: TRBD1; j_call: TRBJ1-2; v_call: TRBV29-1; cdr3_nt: TGCAGCGGCATTACAGGGGATGGCTACACCTTC; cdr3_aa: CSGITGDGYTF
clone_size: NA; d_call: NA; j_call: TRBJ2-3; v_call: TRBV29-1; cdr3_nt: TGCAGCGTGACGCCAGGGTTAGGCACAGATACGCAGTATTTT; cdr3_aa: CSVTPGLGTDTQYF
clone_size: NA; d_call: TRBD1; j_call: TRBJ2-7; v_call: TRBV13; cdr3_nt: TGTGCCAGCAGCTTAATTGGACAGGGCTACGAGCAGTACTTC; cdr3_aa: CASSLIGQGYEQYF
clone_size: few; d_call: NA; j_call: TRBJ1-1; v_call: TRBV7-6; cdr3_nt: TGTGCCAGCAGCCCGGGGAGGGAAGCTTTCTTT; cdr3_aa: CASSPGREAFF
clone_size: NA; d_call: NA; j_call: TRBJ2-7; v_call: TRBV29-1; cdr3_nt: TGCAGCGTCGCTACCGGGCGAACCTACGAGCAGTACTTC; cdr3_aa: CSVATGRTYEQYF
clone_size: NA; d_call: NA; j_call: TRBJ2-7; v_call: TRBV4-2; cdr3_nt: TGTGCCAGCAGCCAAGATTTGGGGGACGAGCAGTACTTC; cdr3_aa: CASSQDLGDEQYF
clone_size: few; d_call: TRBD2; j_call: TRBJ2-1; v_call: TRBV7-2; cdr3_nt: TGTGCCAGCAGCTTAGCTAGCGGGGGGAGGAATGAGCAGTTCTTC; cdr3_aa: CASSLASGGRNEQFF
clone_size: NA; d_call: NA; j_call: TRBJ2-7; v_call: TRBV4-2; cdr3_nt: TGTGCCAGCAGCCAAGGGCACGGGTCCTACGAGCAGTACTTC; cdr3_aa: CASSQGHGSYEQYF
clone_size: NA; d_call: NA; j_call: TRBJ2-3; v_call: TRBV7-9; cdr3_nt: TGTGCCAGCAGCTTATTGTGGGGGGACGGCACAGATACGCAGTATTTT; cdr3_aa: CASSLLWGDGTDTQYF
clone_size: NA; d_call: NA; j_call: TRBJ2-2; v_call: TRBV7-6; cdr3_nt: TGTGCCAGCAGCTCCCGGGGAGGGGGCGTTTTCGGGGAGCTGTTTTTT; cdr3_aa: CASSSRGGGVFGELFF
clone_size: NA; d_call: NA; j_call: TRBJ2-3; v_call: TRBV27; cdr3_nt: TGTGCCAGCACCCCCCCCTCCAGCACAGATACGCAGTATTTT; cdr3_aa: CASTPPSSTDTQYF
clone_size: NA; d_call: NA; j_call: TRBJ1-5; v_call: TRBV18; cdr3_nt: TGTGCCAGCCCTGGTCCCCTGAATCAGCCCCAGCATTTT; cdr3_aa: CASPGPLNQPQHF
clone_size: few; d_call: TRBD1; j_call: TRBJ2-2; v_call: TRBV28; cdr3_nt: TGTGCCACCAGTGATGGGACAGACACCGGGGAGCTGTTTTTT; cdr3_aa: CATSDGTDTGELFF